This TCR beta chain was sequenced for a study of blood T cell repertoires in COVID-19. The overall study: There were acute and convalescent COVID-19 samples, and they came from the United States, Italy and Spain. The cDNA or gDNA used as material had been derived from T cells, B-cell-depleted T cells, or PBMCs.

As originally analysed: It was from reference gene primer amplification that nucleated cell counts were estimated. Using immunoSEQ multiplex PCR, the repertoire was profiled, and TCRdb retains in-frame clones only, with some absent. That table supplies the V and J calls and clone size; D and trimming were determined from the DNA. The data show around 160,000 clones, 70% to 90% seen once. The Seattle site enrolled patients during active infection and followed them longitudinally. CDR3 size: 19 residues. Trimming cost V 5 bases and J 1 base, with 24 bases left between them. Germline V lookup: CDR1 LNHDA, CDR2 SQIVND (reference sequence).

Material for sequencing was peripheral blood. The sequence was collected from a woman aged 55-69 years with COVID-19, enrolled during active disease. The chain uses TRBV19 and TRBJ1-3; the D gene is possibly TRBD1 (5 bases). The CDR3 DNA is TGTGCCAGTAGTTCACCGATCGCTCGACTCAGACAGTCTGGAAACACCATATATTTT. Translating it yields CASSSPIARLRQSGNTIYF.